The TCR beta chain under discussion was sequenced for a study of blood T cell repertoires in COVID-19. At the level of the study: Collection of acute and convalescent COVID-19 samples took place in the United States, Italy and Spain.

CDR3 length equals 13 residues. CDR1 MNHEY and CDR2 SVGAGI come from the germline V gene. V lost 6 bases and J 0 bases, leaving 7 bases between the germline ends. Methods used by the authors: Estimation of nucleated cell counts relied on the amplification of reference gene primers. Sequenced by immunoSEQ multiplex PCR; TCRdb stores in-frame clones only, minus some. V and J calls and clone size follow that table, whereas D and trimming were derived from the DNA. Of about 180,000 clones listed, about 84% are singletons. Sequences were obtained from peripheral blood. The TCR originated in a human donor in a cohort sampled during active COVID-19. V and J are TRBV6-5 and TRBJ2-3; D is uncertain. The CDR3, as DNA: TGTGCCAGCAGAGACACTAGCACAGATACGCAGTATTTT. The encoded protein is CASRDTSTDTQYF.